This record looks at one T cell receptor (beta chain) sequence and its context. Its antigen is unknown. This record comes from a study of cytomegalovirus exposure and HLA in healthy donors. TCRdb's copy holds only in-frame clones and misses some; the assay was immunoSEQ multiplex PCR. The sample has about 70,000 clones; 94% are singletons. Trimming took off 0 bases at V and 4 bases at J, with 14 bases between the two ends. The CDR3 is 16 residues long. Per the germline V gene, CDR1 is SGHAT and CDR2 is FQNNGV. Whole-study findings and limits: The study put about 180 TCR beta chains on its list as cytomegalovirus-associated. Cytomegalovirus status was reportedly diagnosed by the classifier with high sensitivity and specificity.

The sample consisted of PBMCs. The chain uses TRBV11-2 and TRBJ2-3; no clear D gene. The sequence came from a woman aged 18-30 years in good health and CMV-seropositive. The CDR3 DNA sequence: TGTGCCAGCAGCTTAGAAGGATCCCGGGTCCCAGATACGCAGTATTTT. As protein: CASSLEGSRVPDTQYF.